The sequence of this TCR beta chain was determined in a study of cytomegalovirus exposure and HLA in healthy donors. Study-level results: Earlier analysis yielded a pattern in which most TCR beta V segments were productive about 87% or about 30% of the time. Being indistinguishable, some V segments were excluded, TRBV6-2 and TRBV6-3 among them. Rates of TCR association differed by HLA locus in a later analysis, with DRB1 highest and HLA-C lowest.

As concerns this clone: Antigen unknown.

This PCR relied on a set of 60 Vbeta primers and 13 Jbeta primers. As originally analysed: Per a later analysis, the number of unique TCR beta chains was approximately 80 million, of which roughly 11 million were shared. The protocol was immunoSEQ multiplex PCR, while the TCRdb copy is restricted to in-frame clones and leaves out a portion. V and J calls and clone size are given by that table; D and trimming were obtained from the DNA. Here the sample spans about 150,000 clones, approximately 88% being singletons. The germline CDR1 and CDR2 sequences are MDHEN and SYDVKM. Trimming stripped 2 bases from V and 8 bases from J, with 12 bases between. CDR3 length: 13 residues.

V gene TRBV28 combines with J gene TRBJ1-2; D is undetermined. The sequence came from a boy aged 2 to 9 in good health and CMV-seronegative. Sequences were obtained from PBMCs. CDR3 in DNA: TGTGCCAGCAGTTTACGGCAGGTCTGGGGCTACACCTTC. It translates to CASSLRQVWGYTF.